This TCR beta chain was sequenced during a study of T cells in tuberculosis. Notes on the study in general: T cells binding CD1B-GMM tetramer weakly possibly escaped the sort.

Thawed, overnight-rested PBMC were stained with GMM-loaded CD1B tetramer, viability dye and anti-CD3, then sorted. C32 glucose monomycolate from Rhodococcus equi was loaded onto the CD1B tetramers. CDR3 length: 18 residues. V was clipped by 4 bases and J by 1 base, with 22 bases between them. This clone was recorded a few times. No alpha-beta pairing information exists for these sequences. The method was immunoSEQ multiplex PCR; TCRdb's version includes in-frame clones alone and lacks a portion of them. The sample includes nearly 60,000 clones, approximately 88% of them seen just once. This receptor was identified in an adult woman with latent tuberculosis. This chain uses TRBV23-1 with TRBJ2-5, with D possibly being TRBD2 (7 bases). TRBV23-1 is designated an ORF whose function remains uncertain. Sample: CD1b-GMM tetramer-negative cells sorted from PBMCs. The CDR3 is CASSPPSSRGGFQETQYF. The CDR3 DNA is TGCGCCAGCAGTCCACCTTCCTCTAGGGGGGGATTCCAAGAGACCCAGTACTTC.